The 4 T cell receptor beta chains below all came from one sample that was sequenced in a study of blood T cell repertoires in COVID-19. TCRdb's table, derived via immunoSEQ multiplex PCR, lists solely in-frame clones and lacks some. Of around 140,000 clones in the sample, over 70% were seen once. Sequenced material: peripheral blood. These receptors originate from an older man with acute or convalescent COVID-19.

The chain couples TRBV5-1 to TRBJ1-1; D gene ambiguous. Trimming pared 2 bases from V and 10 bases from J, leaving 15 bases between. The CDR3 is made up of 13 amino acids. Germline CDR1 and CDR2: SGHRS and YFSETQ. The CDR3 loop reads CASSFGTGEGAFF. DNA for the CDR3: TGCGCCAGCAGCTTCGGTACCGGGGAGGGAGCTTTCTTT.

This chain uses TRBV24-1 with TRBJ2-7; D might be TRBD1 (5 bases). This CDR3 is built from 14 residues. V was trimmed by 3 bases and J by 5 bases, leaving 13 bases between them. The V gene's germline CDR1 is KGHDR and CDR2 SFDVKD. The CDR3 coding sequence is TGTGCCACCAGTGATCCCGGCCAGGGTGACGAGCAGTACTTC. Protein: CATSDPGQGDEQYF.

This sequence joins TRBV5-1 and TRBJ1-2, with TRBD1 matching over 8 bases. The J segment lost 3 bases and the V segment lost 2 bases, leaving 0 bases of the junction unmatched. This CDR3 is built from 13 residues. Germline V gene data show CDR1 as SGHRS and CDR2 as YFSETQ. In nucleotides, the CDR3 is TGCGCCAGCAGCTTACAGGGGGACTATGGCTACACCTTC. Translation: CASSLQGDYGYTF.

The V and J genes are TRBV7-9 and TRBJ2-3, with TRBD2 as a possible D gene (5 bases). This CDR3 has 14 residues. The germline V gene has CDR1 SEHNR and CDR2 FQNEAQ (reference sequence). Trimming removed 2 bases at V and 3 bases at J, with 9 bases between. The chain's CDR3 is CASSLWGDTDTQYF. The CDR3 DNA follows: TGTGCCAGCAGCTTATGGGGAGATACAGATACGCAGTATTTT.